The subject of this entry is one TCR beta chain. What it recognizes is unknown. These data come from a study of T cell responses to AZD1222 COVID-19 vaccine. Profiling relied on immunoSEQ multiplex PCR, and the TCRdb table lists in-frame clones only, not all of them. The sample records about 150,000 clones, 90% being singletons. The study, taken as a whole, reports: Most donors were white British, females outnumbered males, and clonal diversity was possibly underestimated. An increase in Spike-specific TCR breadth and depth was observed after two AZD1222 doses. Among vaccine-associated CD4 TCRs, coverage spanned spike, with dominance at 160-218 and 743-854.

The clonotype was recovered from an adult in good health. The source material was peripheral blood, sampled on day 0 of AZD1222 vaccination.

This CDR3 reads CASSGSGTGYFYGYTF. DNA of the CDR3: TGTGCCAGCAGTGGAAGCGGGACAGGTTACTTCTATGGCTACACCTTC. This sequence joins TRBV14 and TRBJ1-2, with TRBD1 matching 8 bases. Germline V lookup: CDR1 SGHDN, CDR2 FVKESK. Losses at the gene ends were 6 bases for V and 4 bases for J; bases not matched to a gene: 13. The CDR3 runs to 16 residues. The full variable domain, rest sourced from reference TRBV14 and TRBJ1-2, is EAGVTQFPSHSVIEKGQTVTLRCDPISGHDNLYWYRRVMGKEIKFLLHFVKESKQDESGMPNNRFLAERTGGTYSTLKVQPAELEDSGVYFCASSGSGTGYFYGYTFGSGTRLTVV.